The sequence of this T cell receptor (beta chain) was determined in a study of PD-1 blockade in classical Hodgkin lymphoma. The patients all showed relapse after autologous stem cell transplantation, while their brentuximab vedotin exposure varied. V shed 0 bases and J 0 bases; nucleotides not matched to a gene: 4. The germline CDR1 and CDR2 sequences are GTSNPN and SVGIG (reference sequence). The CDR3 consists of 15 residues. The study's findings and limits: Why repertoires differed is undefined; disease activity or prior therapy possibly contributed. Newly diagnosed patients had baseline TCR diversity that was reportedly lower than that of healthy donors. Diversity in CD4+ TCRs, unlike that measured in CD8+ TCRs, had risen significantly by C4D1.

Note on this clone: Its antigen is unknown.

The assay was immunoSEQ multiplex PCR, and TCRdb's table has in-frame clones only and misses some. Seen here are 25,000 to 30,000 clones, just under 80% observed once, and the top ten hold 35%. The source material was peripheral blood mononuclear cells (PBMCs), sampled before the second cycle of nivolumab. V and J are TRBV30 and TRBJ1-2, with 7 bases fitting TRBD1. This TCR derives from a human donor with classical Hodgkin lymphoma. CDR3 region: CAWSVDRESNYGYTF. The CDR3 DNA follows: TGTGCCTGGAGTGTCGACAGGGAATCTAACTATGGCTACACCTTC.